This T cell receptor (beta chain) was sequenced during a study of chemoradiotherapy in HPV16-positive cancers. Study-wide background: Candidate HPV-specific clones and shared TCR motifs came from a couple of HPV16-positive patients.

Points on this clone: As yet, its antigen is unknown.

Clones were read by immunoSEQ multiplex PCR, and TCRdb kept only the in-frame ones, dropping some. The repertoire has 15,000 or so clones, more than 70% of them found once; the top ten carry approximately 11%. Samples were taken several times over chemoradiotherapy. Points from the study as a whole: HPV-responsive T-cell expansion during chemoradiotherapy was linked to improved recurrence-free survival in HPV16-positive patients. Candidate HPV-specific clones and E7-related TCR motifs grew in tumor during treatment.

Germline V gene sequence: CDR1 MDHEN, CDR2 SYDVKM. This CDR3 contains 12 residues. With 5 bases removed from V and 6 bases from J, the gap between germline ends came to 10 bases. The TCR originated in a human donor with HPV-associated anogenital cancer. The rearrangement uses TRBV28 and TRBJ1-1; TRBD1 is a possible D gene (6 bases). The sample here was taken from a patient who underwent chemoradiotherapy. The chain's CDR3 is CASSPGVSEAFF. The CDR3 region has the DNA TGTGCCAGCAGTCCAGGGGTTTCTGAAGCTTTCTTT.